This paragraph reports one T cell receptor (beta chain). This PCR relied on a set of 60 Vbeta primers and 13 Jbeta primers. Sequenced by immunoSEQ multiplex PCR; TCRdb stores in-frame clones only, minus some. The data show about 200,000 clones, about four fifths seen once. The sample is drawn from a study of cytomegalovirus exposure and HLA in healthy donors. Study details: Most genotyped donors, 65% to 85% of roughly 400, had Caucasian-associated genetic ancestry.

Specimen: PBMCs. This sequence originates from a woman in her late teens or twenties in good health and CMV-seronegative.

CDR3 sequence reads: CASNRQGLNTDTQYF. CDR3 DNA sequence: TGCGCCAGCAATCGCCAGGGGTTAAACACAGATACGCAGTATTTT. J is TRBJ2-3 and V is TRBV5-1; D is possibly TRBD1 (6 bases). Germline-derived CDR1 and CDR2 are SGHRS and YFSETQ. Trimming cost V 6 bases and J 2 bases, with 16 bases left between them. The CDR3 is made up of 15 amino acids.